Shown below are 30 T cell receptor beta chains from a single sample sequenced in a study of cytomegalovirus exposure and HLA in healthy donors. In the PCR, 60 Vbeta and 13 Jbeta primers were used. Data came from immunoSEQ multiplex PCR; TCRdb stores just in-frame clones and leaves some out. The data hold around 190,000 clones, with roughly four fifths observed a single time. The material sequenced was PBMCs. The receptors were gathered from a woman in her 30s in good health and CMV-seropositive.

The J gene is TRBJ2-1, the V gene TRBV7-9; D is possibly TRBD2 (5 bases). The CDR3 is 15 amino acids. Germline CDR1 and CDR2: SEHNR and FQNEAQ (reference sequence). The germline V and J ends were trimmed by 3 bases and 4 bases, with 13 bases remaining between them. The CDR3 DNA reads TGTGCCAGCAGCTTCGTTCGCGGAGGTTACAATGAGCAGTTCTTC. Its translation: CASSFVRGGYNEQFF. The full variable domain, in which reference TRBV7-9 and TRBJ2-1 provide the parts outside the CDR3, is DTGVSQNPRHKITKRGQNVTFRCDPISEHNRLYWYRQTLGQGPEFLTYFQNEAQLEKSRLLSDRFSAERPKGSFSTLEIQRTEQGDSAMYLCASSFVRGGYNEQFFGPGTRLTVL.

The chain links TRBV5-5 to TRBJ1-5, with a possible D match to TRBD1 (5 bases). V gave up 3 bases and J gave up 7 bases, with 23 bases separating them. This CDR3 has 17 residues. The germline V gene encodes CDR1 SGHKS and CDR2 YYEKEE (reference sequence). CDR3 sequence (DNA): TGTGCCAGCAGCTCTCTTAATGCGGGGACCCGGGGACAGCCCCAGCATTTT. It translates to CASSSLNAGTRGQPQHF. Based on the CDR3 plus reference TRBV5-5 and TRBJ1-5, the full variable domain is DAGVTQSPTHLIKTRGQQVTLRCSPISGHKSVSWYQQVLGQGPQFIFQYYEKEERGRGNFPDRFSARQFPNYSSELNVNALLLGDSALYLCASSSLNAGTRGQPQHFGDGTRLSIL.

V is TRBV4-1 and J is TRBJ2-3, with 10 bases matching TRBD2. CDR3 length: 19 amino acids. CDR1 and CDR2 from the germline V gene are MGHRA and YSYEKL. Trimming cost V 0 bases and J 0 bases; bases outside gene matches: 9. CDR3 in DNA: TGCGCCAGCAGCCAAGAAATAGCGGGAGGCCCCCCTAGCACAGATACGCAGTATTTT. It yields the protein CASSQEIAGGPPSTDTQYF.

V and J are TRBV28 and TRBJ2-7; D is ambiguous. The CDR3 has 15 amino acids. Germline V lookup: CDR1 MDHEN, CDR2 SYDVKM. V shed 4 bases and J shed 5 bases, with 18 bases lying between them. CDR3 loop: CASSSFEILPNEQYF. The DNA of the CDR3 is TGTGCCAGCAGTTCGTTCGAAATACTCCCTAACGAGCAGTACTTC.

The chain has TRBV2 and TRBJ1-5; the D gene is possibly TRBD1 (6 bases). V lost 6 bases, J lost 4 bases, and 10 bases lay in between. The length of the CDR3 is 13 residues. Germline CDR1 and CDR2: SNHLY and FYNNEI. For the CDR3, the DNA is TGTGCCAGCAGACGGACAGCGAATCAGCCCCAGCATTTT. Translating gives CASRRTANQPQHF.

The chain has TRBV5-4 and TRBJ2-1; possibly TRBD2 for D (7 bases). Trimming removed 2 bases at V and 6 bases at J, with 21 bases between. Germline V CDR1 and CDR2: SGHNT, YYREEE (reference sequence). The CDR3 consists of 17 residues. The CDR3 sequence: CASSFDAGGASSNEQFF. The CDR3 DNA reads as TGTGCCAGCAGCTTCGATGCTGGGGGGGCATCTTCCAATGAGCAGTTCTTC.

CDR3 residues: CASSESLTGDNQPQHF. The DNA of the CDR3 is TGCGCCAGCAGTGAGTCGTTGACAGGGGACAATCAGCCCCAGCATTTT. V usage is TRBV10-2 and J usage is TRBJ1-5; 8 bases are a match to TRBD1. This CDR3 contains 16 residues. Germline CDR1 reads WSHSY; CDR2 reads SAAADI. The V and J ends lost 0 bases and 3 bases, in that order; junction bases with no gene match: 4.

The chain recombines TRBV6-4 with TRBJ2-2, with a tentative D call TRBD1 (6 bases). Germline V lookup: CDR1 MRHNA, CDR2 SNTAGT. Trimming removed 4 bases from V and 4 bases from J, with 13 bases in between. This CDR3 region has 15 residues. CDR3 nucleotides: TGTGCCAGCAGTGTAACAGGGACGCCCACCGGGGAGCTGTTTTTT. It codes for CASSVTGTPTGELFF.

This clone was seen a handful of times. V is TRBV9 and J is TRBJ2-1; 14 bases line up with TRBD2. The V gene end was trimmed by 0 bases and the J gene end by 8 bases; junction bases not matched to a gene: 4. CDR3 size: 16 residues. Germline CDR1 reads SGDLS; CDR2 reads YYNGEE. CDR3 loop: CASSVVGTSGSHEQFF. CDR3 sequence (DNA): TGTGCCAGCAGCGTAGTCGGGACTAGCGGGAGTCATGAGCAGTTCTTC.

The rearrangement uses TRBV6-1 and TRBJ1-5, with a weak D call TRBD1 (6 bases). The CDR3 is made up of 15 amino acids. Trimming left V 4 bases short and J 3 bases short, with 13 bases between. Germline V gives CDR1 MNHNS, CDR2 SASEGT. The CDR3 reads CASSGGRGYNQPQHF. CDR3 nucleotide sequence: TGTGCCAGCAGTGGGGGGAGGGGGTACAATCAGCCCCAGCATTTT.

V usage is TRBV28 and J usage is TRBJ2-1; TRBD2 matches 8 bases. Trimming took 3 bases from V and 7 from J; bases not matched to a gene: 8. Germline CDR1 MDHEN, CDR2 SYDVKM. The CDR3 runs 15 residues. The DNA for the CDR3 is TGTGCCAGCAGTTTCGCGGGACTAGAGAGGAATGAGCAGTTCTTC. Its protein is CASSFAGLERNEQFF.

CDR3 DNA sequence: TGTGCCAGCAGTTTTCCGGGAGGGTTAAACACTGAAGCTTTCTTT. Translating it yields CASSFPGGLNTEAFF. The V call is TRBV28, the J call TRBJ1-1; D is unresolved. This CDR3 comprises 15 residues. CDR1 and CDR2 (germline): MDHEN, SYDVKM. The ends were cut back, 3 bases at V and 2 bases at J, with 13 bases in the middle. Full variable domain (outside the CDR3, taken from reference TRBV28 and TRBJ1-1): DVKVTQSSRYLVKRTGEKVFLECVQDMDHENMFWYRQDPGLGLRLIYFSYDVKMKEKGDIPEGYSVSREKKERFSLILESASTNQTSMYLCASSFPGGLNTEAFFGQGTRLTVV.

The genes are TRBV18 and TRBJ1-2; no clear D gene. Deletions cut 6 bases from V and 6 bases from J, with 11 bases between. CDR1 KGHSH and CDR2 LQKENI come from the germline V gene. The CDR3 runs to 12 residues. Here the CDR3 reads CASSPEEHGYTF. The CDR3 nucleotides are TGTGCCAGCTCTCCTGAGGAGCATGGCTACACCTTC.

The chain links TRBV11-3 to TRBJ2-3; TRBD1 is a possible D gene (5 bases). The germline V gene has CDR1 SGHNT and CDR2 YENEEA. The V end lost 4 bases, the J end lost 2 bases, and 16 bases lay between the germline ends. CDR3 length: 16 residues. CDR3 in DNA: TGTGCCAGCAGCTCATCTCTTGGGGCCAACACAGATACGCAGTATTTT. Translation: CASSSSLGANTDTQYF.

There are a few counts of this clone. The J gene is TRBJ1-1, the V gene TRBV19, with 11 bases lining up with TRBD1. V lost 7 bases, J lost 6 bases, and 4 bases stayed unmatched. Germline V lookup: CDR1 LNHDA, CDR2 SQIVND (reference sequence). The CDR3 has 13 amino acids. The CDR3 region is CASTWTGGPEAFF. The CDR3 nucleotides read TGTGCCAGTACTTGGACAGGGGGCCCTGAAGCTTTCTTT.

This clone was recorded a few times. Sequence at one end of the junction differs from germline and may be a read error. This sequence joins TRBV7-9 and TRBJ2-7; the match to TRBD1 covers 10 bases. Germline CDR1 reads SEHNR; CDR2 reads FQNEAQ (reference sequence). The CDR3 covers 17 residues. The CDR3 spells CSSSLPGTGESAYEQYF. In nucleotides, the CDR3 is TGTTCCAGCAGCTTACCAGGGACAGGGGAGAGTGCCTACGAGCAGTACTTC.

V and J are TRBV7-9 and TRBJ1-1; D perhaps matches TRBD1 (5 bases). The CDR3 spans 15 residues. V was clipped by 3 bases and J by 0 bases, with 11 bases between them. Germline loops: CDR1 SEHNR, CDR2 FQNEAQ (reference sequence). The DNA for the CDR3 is TGTGCCAGCAGCTTCGGACACATCATGAACACTGAAGCTTTCTTT. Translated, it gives CASSFGHIMNTEAFF.

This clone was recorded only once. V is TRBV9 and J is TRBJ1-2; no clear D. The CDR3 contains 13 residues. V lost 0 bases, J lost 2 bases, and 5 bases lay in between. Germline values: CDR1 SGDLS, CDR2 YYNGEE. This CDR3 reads CASSVAGNYGYTF. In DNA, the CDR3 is TGTGCCAGCAGCGTAGCCGGGAACTATGGCTACACCTTC.

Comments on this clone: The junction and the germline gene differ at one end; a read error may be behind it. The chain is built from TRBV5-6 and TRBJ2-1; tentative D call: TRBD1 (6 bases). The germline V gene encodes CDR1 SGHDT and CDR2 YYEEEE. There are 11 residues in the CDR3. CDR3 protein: CASSWDKEQFF. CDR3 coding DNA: TGTGCCAGCAGCTGGGACAAGGAGCAGTTCTTC.

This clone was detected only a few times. CDR3 in DNA: TGTGCCAGCAGCTTGGGGTTGGAGAATGAAGCTTTCTTT. Amino acid sequence: CASSLGLENEAFF. This chain uses TRBV5-4 with TRBJ1-1; D gene uncertain. The CDR3 is made up of 13 amino acids. Trimming left V 0 bases short and J 7 bases short, with 10 bases between. CDR1 and CDR2 (germline): SGHNT, YYREEE (reference sequence).

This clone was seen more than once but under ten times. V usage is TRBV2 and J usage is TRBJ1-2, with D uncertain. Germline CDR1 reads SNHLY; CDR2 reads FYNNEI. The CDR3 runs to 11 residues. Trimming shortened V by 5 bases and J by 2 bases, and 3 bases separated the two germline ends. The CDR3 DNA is TGTGCCAGCAGTCAAAACTATGGCTACACCTTC. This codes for CASSQNYGYTF. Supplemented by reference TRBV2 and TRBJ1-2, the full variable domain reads EPEVTQTPSHQVTQMGQEVILRCVPISNHLYFYWYRQILGQKVEFLVSFYNNEISEKSEIFDDQFSVERPDGSNFTLKIRSTKLEDSAMYFCASSQNYGYTFGSGTRLTVV.

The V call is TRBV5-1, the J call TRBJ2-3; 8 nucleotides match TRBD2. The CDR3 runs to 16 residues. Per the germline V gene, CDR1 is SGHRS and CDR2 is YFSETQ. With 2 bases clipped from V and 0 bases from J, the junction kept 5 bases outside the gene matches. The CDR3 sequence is CASSLSLAGSTDTQYF. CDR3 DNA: TGCGCCAGCAGCTTAAGCCTAGCGGGTAGCACAGATACGCAGTATTTT.

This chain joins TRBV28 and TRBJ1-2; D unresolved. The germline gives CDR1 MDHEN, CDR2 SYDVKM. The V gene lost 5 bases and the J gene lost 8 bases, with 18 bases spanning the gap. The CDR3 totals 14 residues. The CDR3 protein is CASSGRRQIWGYTF. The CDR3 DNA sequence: TGTGCCAGCAGTGGCCGCAGGCAGATCTGGGGCTACACCTTC.

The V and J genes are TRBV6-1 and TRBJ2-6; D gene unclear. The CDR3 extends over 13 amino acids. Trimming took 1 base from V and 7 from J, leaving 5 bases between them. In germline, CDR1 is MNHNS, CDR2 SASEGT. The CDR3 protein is CASSEGGANVLTF. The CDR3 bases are TGTGCCAGCAGTGAAGGAGGAGCCAACGTCCTGACTTTC.

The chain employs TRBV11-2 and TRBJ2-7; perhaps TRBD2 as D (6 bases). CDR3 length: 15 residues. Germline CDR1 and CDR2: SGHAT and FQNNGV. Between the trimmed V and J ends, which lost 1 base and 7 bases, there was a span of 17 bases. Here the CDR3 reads CASSLVRELAGEQYF. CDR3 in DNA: TGTGCCAGCAGCTTAGTTCGGGAGCTAGCAGGGGAGCAGTACTTC.

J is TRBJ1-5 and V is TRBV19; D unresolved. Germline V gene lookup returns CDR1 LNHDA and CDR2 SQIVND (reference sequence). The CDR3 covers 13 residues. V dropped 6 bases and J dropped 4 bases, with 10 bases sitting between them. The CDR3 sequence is CASRLYLNQPQHF. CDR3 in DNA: TGTGCCAGTAGACTATACCTGAATCAGCCCCAGCATTTT.

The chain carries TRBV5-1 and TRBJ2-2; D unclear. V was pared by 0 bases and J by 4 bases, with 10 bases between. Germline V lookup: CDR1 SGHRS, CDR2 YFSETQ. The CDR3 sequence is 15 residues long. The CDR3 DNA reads TGCGCCAGCAGCTTGGGTCACTATACCACCGGGGAGCTGTTTTTT. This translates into CASSLGHYTTGELFF.

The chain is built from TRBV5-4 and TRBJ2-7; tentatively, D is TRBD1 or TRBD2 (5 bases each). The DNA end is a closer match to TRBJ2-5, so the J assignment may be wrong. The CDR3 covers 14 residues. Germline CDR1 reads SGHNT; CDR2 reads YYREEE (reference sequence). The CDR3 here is CASSLAGAGETQYF. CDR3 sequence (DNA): TGTGCCAGCAGCTTGGCCGGGGCGGGAGAGACCCAGTACTTC.

The CDR3 DNA reads TGTGCCACCCCTACAGGGAGTCGCACCGGGGAGCTGTTTTTT. Amino acids: CATPTGSRTGELFF. The chain is built from TRBV2 and TRBJ2-2; D is perhaps TRBD1 (6 bases). Trimming removed 10 bases at V and 4 bases at J, with 16 bases between. The CDR3 loop spans 14 amino acids. Germline values: CDR1 SNHLY, CDR2 FYNNEI.

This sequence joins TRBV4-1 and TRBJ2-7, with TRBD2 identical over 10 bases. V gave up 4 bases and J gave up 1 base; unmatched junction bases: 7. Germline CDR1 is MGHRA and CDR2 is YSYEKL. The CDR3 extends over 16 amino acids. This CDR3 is CASSPPGTSASYEQYF. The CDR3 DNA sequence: TGCGCCAGCAGCCCCCCCGGGACTAGCGCATCCTACGAGCAGTACTTC.